The clone carrying this T cell receptor beta chain was counted between two and nine times. Its specificity is not known. This entry comes from a study of blood T cells in healthy people across ages. Findings and caveats of the study: Diversity was estimated from one million T cells, and these estimates were considered underestimates. Higher naive T cell percentage went strongly together with higher TCR beta diversity.

CDR3 length: 13 residues. Trimming pared 3 bases from V and 7 bases from J, leaving 12 bases between. CDR1 is LNHNV and CDR2 is YYDKDF in the germline V gene (reference sequence). Every donor provided around 9.5 milliliters of peripheral blood. The study isolated at least 6 million PBMCs from each sample. A J-beta primer mix and a sample-barcoded 5' primer were used in a second PCR of roughly 6 to 11 cycles. TCRdb reprocessed the 5' RACE reads via MiXCR and lists one record per CDR3 protein. The repertoire holds over 1,500,000 distinct CDR3 sequences, with about two fifths as singletons. This chain joins TRBV15 and TRBJ1-2; a possible D gene is TRBD1 (6 bases). Sample: blood. This sequence was found in a human donor in good health. In DNA, the CDR3 is TGTGCCACCAGCAGTAGACAGGTCCCTGGCTACACCTTC. Residues: CATSSRQVPGYTF.